Each of the 20 T cell receptor beta chains below was sequenced from the same sample in a study of shared clonotypes between healthy human individuals. Libraries were prepared by immunoSEQ multiplex PCR; TCRdb keeps only in-frame clonotypes and omits some of them. Here the sample spans around 940,000 clones, more than 75% being singletons. Sequences were obtained from memory CD4+ T cells sorted from blood. Specified subset: CD45RA-negative fraction. These receptors came from a man between 18 and 29 years old in good health.

In DNA form, the CDR3 reads TGTGCCAGCAGACGACAGGGATTCTCCTACAATGAGCAGTTCTTC. Translated: CASRRQGFSYNEQFF. This chain joins TRBV11-2 and TRBJ2-1, with TRBD1 matching 7 bases. CDR1 and CDR2 from the germline V gene are SGHAT and FQNNGV. The CDR3 has 15 residues. V was clipped by 6 bases and J by 0 bases; unmatched bases: 5.

The chain is built from TRBV5-5 and TRBJ1-6; D is unresolved. CDR3 length: 16 amino acids. CDR1 is SGHKS and CDR2 is YYEKEE in the germline V gene (reference sequence). Trimming stripped 3 bases from V and 5 bases from J, with 15 bases between. The CDR3 coding sequence is TGTGCCAGCAGCTCCGGCAAGGATTTAGATAATTCACCCCTCCACTTT. This encodes CASSSGKDLDNSPLHF.

The chain couples TRBV28 to TRBJ1-6; no clear D gene. Germline values: CDR1 MDHEN, CDR2 SYDVKM. The CDR3 is 12 residues long. V lost 6 bases, J lost 7 bases, and 7 bases lay in between. This chain's CDR3 is CASSRRNSPLHF. Here the CDR3 DNA reads TGTGCCAGCAGCCGAAGAAATTCACCCCTCCACTTT.

On this clone: Distinct nucleotide sequences in the sample also encode this CDR3. The DNA of the CDR3 is TGTGCCAGCTCACCACCAGCAGCGGCCAACTATGGCTACACCTTC. This encodes CASSPPAAANYGYTF. The rearrangement joins TRBV18 to TRBJ1-2; D remains unclear. Germline values: CDR1 KGHSH, CDR2 LQKENI. Trimming removed 0 bases at V and 2 bases at J, with 10 bases between. The CDR3 covers 15 residues. The full variable domain, rest sourced from reference TRBV18 and TRBJ1-2, is NAGVMQNPRHLVRRRGQEARLRCSPMKGHSHVYWYRQLPEEGLKFMVYLQKENIIDESGMPKERFSAEFPKEGPSILRIQQVVRGDSAAYFCASSPPAAANYGYTFGSGTRLTVV.

V is TRBV6-5 and J is TRBJ1-3; the D is unclear. The germline V gene has CDR1 MNHEY and CDR2 SVGAGI. V lost 6 bases to trimming and J lost 1 base, with 10 bases between them. This CDR3 has 14 amino acids. CDR3 amino acids: CASSPPGSGNTIYF. CDR3 DNA: TGTGCCAGCAGCCCGCCGGGGTCTGGAAACACCATATATTTT.

The chain has TRBV28 and TRBJ2-5; D gene uncertain. CDR1 and CDR2 from the germline V gene are MDHEN and SYDVKM. Between the trimmed V and J ends, which lost 4 bases and 5 bases, there was a span of 14 bases. The CDR3 runs 14 residues. DNA for the CDR3: TGTGCCAGCAGTTCCTACCTTAATTCGGAGACCCAGTACTTC. Translating it yields CASSSYLNSETQYF.

This clone was counted between two and nine times. V is TRBV6-5 and J is TRBJ2-5; D is uncertain. The V gene lost 0 bases and the J gene lost 1 base, with 9 bases spanning the gap. CDR1 and CDR2 (germline): MNHEY, SVGAGI. This CDR3 contains 15 residues. The CDR3 reads CASSYSMSAQETQYF. The CDR3 DNA reads as TGTGCCAGCAGTTACTCGATGTCGGCCCAAGAGACCCAGTACTTC.

In nucleotides, the CDR3 is TGTGCCAGCAGCATACGGACGGAGTCAACTGGTAATGAGCAGTTCTTC. The encoded protein is CASSIRTESTGNEQFF. The V gene is TRBV9, the J gene TRBJ2-1, with D hard to call. The germline V gene has CDR1 SGDLS and CDR2 YYNGEE. V was pared by 4 bases and J by 7 bases, with 21 bases between. The CDR3 extends over 16 amino acids.

The V and J genes are TRBV12-5 and TRBJ2-2; D gene unclear. The V end lost 0 bases, the J end lost 3 bases, and 8 bases lay between the germline ends. The CDR3 length is 15 residues. CDR1 is LGHNT, CDR2 FRNRAP, per germline. CDR3 region: CASGLVLGDTGELFF. CDR3 in DNA: TGTGCTAGTGGTTTGGTATTGGGCGACACCGGGGAGCTGTTTTTT.

CDR3 region: CASKEIPPQHF. Written as DNA, the CDR3 is TGTGCCAGCAAAGAAATTCCGCCCCAGCATTTT. The V and J genes are TRBV6-1 and TRBJ1-5; D gene ambiguous. Germline V gene lookup returns CDR1 MNHNS and CDR2 SASEGT. Trimming took off 7 bases at V and 9 bases at J, with 10 bases between the two ends. The CDR3 extends over 11 amino acids.

The chain recombines TRBV7-6 with TRBJ2-1; perhaps D is TRBD1 or TRBD2 (5 bases each). The CDR3 has 16 amino acids. Germline lookup yields CDR1 SGHVS and CDR2 FNYEAQ. The V end lost 5 bases, the J end lost 4 bases, and 18 bases lay between the germline ends. The chain's CDR3 is CASSPLRGDGYNEQFF. CDR3 nucleotide sequence: TGTGCCAGCAGCCCTCTTAGGGGAGATGGGTACAATGAGCAGTTCTTC.

This rearrangement joins TRBV5-1 to TRBJ2-1, with 8 bases identical to TRBD1. Germline-derived CDR1 and CDR2 are SGHRS and YFSETQ. J lost 8 bases, V lost 2 bases, and 9 bases had no gene match. The CDR3 totals 15 residues. The CDR3 bases are TGCGCCAGCAGCTTTCTAGGACAGGGTAGCGATGAGCAGTTCTTC. This gives the protein CASSFLGQGSDEQFF.

This sequence joins TRBV7-2 and TRBJ2-5, with D unclear. Germline CDR1 is SGHTA and CDR2 is FQGNSA. With 8 bases removed from V and 1 base from J, the gap between germline ends came to 17 bases. This CDR3 comprises 15 residues. CDR3 sequence reads: CASGNSRGFQETQYF. CDR3 coding DNA: TGTGCCAGCGGTAACTCTCGCGGCTTCCAAGAGACCCAGTACTTC.

This rearrangement joins TRBV6-6 to TRBJ2-7; tentatively, D is TRBD1 (5 bases). The V end was cut by 7 bases, the J end by 0 bases, with 13 bases between. CDR3 length: 14 amino acids. Germline assignment: CDR1 MNHNY and CDR2 SVGAGI (reference sequence). CDR3 DNA: TGTGCCAGCACCATGACAGCACCCTCCTACGAGCAGTACTTC. Translation gives CASTMTAPSYEQYF.

V gene TRBV25-1 combines with J gene TRBJ2-7; D is ambiguous. V shed 6 bases and J shed 0 bases, with 9 bases lying between them. Per the germline V gene, CDR1 is MGHDK and CDR2 is SYGVNS. This CDR3 contains 13 residues. CDR3: CASSDSASYEQYF. The CDR3 DNA reads as TGTGCCAGCAGCGACTCTGCCTCCTACGAGCAGTACTTC.

The chain is built from TRBV28 and TRBJ2-3; 9 nucleotides agree with TRBD2. Germline CDR1 is MDHEN and CDR2 is SYDVKM. CDR3 length: 15 amino acids. V was pared by 11 bases and J by 9 bases, with 18 bases of the junction left unmatched. The CDR3 sequence is CAAPPPAGGQGTQYF. DNA of the CDR3: TGTGCCGCCCCCCCACCAGCGGGGGGCCAAGGGACGCAGTATTTT.

V gene TRBV19 combines with J gene TRBJ2-7; the D gene is possibly TRBD1 (5 bases). CDR3 length equals 14 residues. Trimming took off 1 base at V and 5 bases at J, with 12 bases between the two ends. CDR1 LNHDA and CDR2 SQIVND come from the germline V gene (reference sequence). CDR3 nucleotide sequence: TGTGCCAGTAGTATAGGGCAGGGTGTCGACGAGCAGTACTTC. This gives the protein CASSIGQGVDEQYF.

The V gene is TRBV9, the J gene TRBJ2-5; no definite D call. Deletions cut 0 bases from V and 5 bases from J, with 8 bases between. The CDR3 has 13 residues. From germline, CDR1 is SGDLS and CDR2 YYNGEE. The CDR3 protein is CASSVDGVETQYF. The CDR3, as DNA: TGTGCCAGCAGCGTAGATGGGGTTGAGACCCAGTACTTC.

This clone was detected a few times. The rearrangement joins TRBV2 to TRBJ2-7; 11 bases agree with TRBD2. CDR1 is SNHLY, CDR2 FYNNEI, per germline. CDR3 length: 13 residues. The trim removed 7 bases at V and 1 base at J, leaving 0 bases unmatched. For the CDR3, the DNA is TGTGCCAGCACTAGCGGGGGGTCCTACGAGCAGTACTTC. This codes for CASTSGGSYEQYF.

The CDR3 coding sequence is TGTGCCAGCAGCCCTCAACTGGACGGGAACTATGGCTACACCTTC. Protein sequence: CASSPQLDGNYGYTF. J is TRBJ1-2 and V is TRBV9; D remains ambiguous. The V and J ends lost 4 bases and 2 bases respectively, with 15 bases between them. Germline V gene sequence: CDR1 SGDLS, CDR2 YYNGEE. This CDR3 is 15 amino acids long.